The clone carrying this T cell receptor (beta chain) was counted ten times or more. Its antigen is still unknown. This specimen belongs to a study of T cells in Graves' hyperthyroidism and ophthalmopathy. Study-wide results and caveats: Stable hyperthyroidism and ophthalmopathy were separated using 13 V-J signatures.

The CDR3 is 12 amino acids. Germline V lookup: CDR1 SGHTA, CDR2 FQGNSA. The germline V and J ends were trimmed by 7 bases and 12 bases, with 16 bases remaining between them. It was uncontrolled infection, other autoimmune disease, pregnancy or lactation that excluded patients. Using around 10 ml of fresh peripheral blood, PBMCs were prepared. Researchers amplified the TCR beta CDR3 regions from RNA transcripts. First-round RT-PCR with HTBI primers amplified the TCR CDR3 region. From the multiplex PCR reads, TCRdb called clonotypes with MiXCR, one entry per CDR3 protein. The profile covers 600,000 to 650,000 distinct CDR3 sequences, with 16% appearing a single time and 3.8% taken by the ten largest.

The V gene is TRBV7-2, the J gene TRBJ2-1; D is possibly TRBD2 (5 bases). This clonotype was sampled from a woman aged 25 to 39 with Graves' hyperthyroidism. Material for sequencing was blood. CDR3 coding DNA: TGTGCCAGCACCAGCGATGTGGGGAGGCAGTTCTTC. Protein: CASTSDVGRQFF.